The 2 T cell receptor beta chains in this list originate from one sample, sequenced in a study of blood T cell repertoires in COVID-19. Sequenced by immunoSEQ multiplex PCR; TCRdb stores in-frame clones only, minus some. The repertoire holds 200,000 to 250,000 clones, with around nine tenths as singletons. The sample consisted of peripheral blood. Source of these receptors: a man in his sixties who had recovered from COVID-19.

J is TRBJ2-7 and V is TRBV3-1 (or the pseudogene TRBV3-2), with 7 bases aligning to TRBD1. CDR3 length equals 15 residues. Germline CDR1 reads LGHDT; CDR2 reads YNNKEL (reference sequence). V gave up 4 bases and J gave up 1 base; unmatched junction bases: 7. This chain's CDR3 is CASSPTGVLSYEQYF. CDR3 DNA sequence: TGTGCCAGCAGCCCTACAGGGGTCCTATCCTACGAGCAGTACTTC.

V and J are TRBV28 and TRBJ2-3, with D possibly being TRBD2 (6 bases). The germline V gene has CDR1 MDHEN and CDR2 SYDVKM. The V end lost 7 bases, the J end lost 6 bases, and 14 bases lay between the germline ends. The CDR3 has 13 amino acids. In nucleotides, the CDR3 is TGTGCCAGCACTCTCGGGACTTTGGATACGCAGTATTTT. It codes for CASTLGTLDTQYF. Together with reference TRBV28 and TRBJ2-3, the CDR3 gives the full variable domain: DVKVTQSSRYLVKRTGEKVFLECVQDMDHENMFWYRQDPGLGLRLIYFSYDVKMKEKGDIPEGYSVSREKKERFSLILESASTNQTSMYLCASTLGTLDTQYFGPGTRLTVL.